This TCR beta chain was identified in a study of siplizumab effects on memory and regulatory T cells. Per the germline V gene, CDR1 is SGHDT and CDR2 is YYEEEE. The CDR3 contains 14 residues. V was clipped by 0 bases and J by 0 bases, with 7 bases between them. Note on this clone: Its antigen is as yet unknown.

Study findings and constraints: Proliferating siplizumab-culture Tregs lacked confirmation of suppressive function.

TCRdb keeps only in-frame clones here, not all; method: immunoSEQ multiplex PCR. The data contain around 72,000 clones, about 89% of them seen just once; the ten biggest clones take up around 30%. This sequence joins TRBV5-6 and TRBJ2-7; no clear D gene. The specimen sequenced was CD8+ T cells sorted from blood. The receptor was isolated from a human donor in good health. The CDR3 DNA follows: TGTGCCAGCAGCTTGGGCCGGAGCTCCTACGAGCAGTACTTC. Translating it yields CASSLGRSSYEQYF.